These 16 T cell receptor beta chains share one sample of origin, sequenced in a study of control samples from healthy donors and cancer patients. Sequenced by immunoSEQ multiplex PCR; TCRdb stores in-frame clones only, minus some. The sample records 53,000 or so clones, approximately 90% being singletons. The sequenced sample consisted of PBMCs. These receptors were taken from a man in his sixties with head and neck cancer.

Regarding this clone: This specimen includes other DNA sequences encoding the same CDR3. The V call is TRBV30, the J call TRBJ1-3; 7 bases line up with TRBD1. The CDR3 is made up of 15 amino acids. CDR1 and CDR2 from the germline V gene are GTSNPN and SVGIG (reference sequence). The V segment lost 3 bases and the J segment 0 bases; nucleotides outside the gene matches: 5. CDR3 DNA: TGTGCCTGGAGCGGGGGACAGATCTCTGGAAACACCATATATTTT. This translates into CAWSGGQISGNTIYF.

This clone was counted between two and nine times. The CDR3 loop is CASSVGHPGELFF. The DNA of the CDR3 is TGTGCCAGCAGCGTAGGACACCCCGGGGAGCTGTTTTTT. The chain carries TRBV9 and TRBJ2-2, with D hard to call. V was trimmed by 0 bases and J by 6 bases, leaving 6 bases between them. Germline lookup yields CDR1 SGDLS and CDR2 YYNGEE. The CDR3 extends over 13 amino acids.

V is TRBV4-2 and J is TRBJ2-3; TRBD2 agrees at 10 bases. Per germline, CDR1 LGHNA and CDR2 YNFKEQ. J lost 2 bases, V lost 1 base, and 6 bases had no gene match. The CDR3 sequence is 17 residues long. CDR3 in amino acids: CASSQVVSGGNTDTQYF. The CDR3 region has the DNA TGTGCCAGCAGCCAAGTCGTTAGCGGGGGGAACACAGATACGCAGTATTTT.

This clone has a single count. The V gene is TRBV28, the J gene TRBJ2-5; TRBD1 might be the D (6 bases). The V end was cut by 5 bases, the J end by 0 bases, with 13 bases between. Germline-derived CDR1 and CDR2 are MDHEN and SYDVKM. The CDR3 loop spans 15 amino acids. The CDR3 region is CASSPLGQNQETQYF. CDR3 in DNA: TGTGCCAGCAGTCCATTAGGACAGAACCAAGAGACCCAGTACTTC.

V is TRBV5-4 and J is TRBJ2-1; D assignment may be TRBD1 or TRBD2 (6 bases each). Germline V gives CDR1 SGHNT, CDR2 YYREEE (reference sequence). This CDR3 is built from 13 residues. Trimming stripped 4 bases from V and 4 bases from J, with 9 bases between. The CDR3 DNA is TGTGCCAGCAGCGGGGGGCAATACAATGAGCAGTTCTTC. Translated: CASSGGQYNEQFF.

The chain has TRBV19 and TRBJ2-2, with D possibly matching TRBD1 (6 bases). The V gene lost 9 bases and the J gene lost 0 bases, with 14 bases spanning the gap. This CDR3 comprises 15 residues. From germline, CDR1 is LNHDA and CDR2 SQIVND (reference sequence). The CDR3 protein is CASRQGQTNTGELFF. The CDR3 DNA is TGTGCCAGCCGCCAGGGACAAACGAACACCGGGGAGCTGTTTTTT.

The genes are TRBV6-6 and TRBJ2-1, with 11 nucleotides matching TRBD2. There are 15 residues in the CDR3. Unmatched junction bases numbered 10, after V lost 8 bases and J lost 7 bases. Germline-derived CDR1 and CDR2 are MNHNY and SVGAGI (reference sequence). The CDR3 here is CASGDSGRALNEQFF. The CDR3, as DNA: TGTGCCAGCGGAGATAGCGGGAGGGCCCTGAATGAGCAGTTCTTC.

The chain recombines TRBV4-3 with TRBJ2-3; 11 positions agree with TRBD2. This CDR3 region has 19 residues. The V gene end was trimmed by 2 bases and the J gene end by 1 base; junction bases not matched to a gene: 11. Germline values: CDR1 LGHNA, CDR2 YSLEER. CDR3 sequence: CASSQTHGIAGGGTDTQYF. DNA of the CDR3: TGCGCCAGCAGCCAAACCCACGGGATAGCGGGAGGGGGCACAGATACGCAGTATTTT.

The rearrangement links TRBV10-3 to TRBJ2-4; D is perhaps TRBD1 (6 bases). The V end lost 4 bases, the J end lost 5 bases, and 12 bases lay between the germline ends. CDR3 length: 14 residues. Germline CDR1 ENHRY, CDR2 SYGVKD. The CDR3 DNA is TGTGCCATCAGTGCCCTGGACAGCCAAAACATTCAGTACTTC. Translating gives CAISALDSQNIQYF.

This clone has only one observation. V usage is TRBV7-6 and J usage is TRBJ2-3; TRBD2 is a possible D gene (5 bases). V was trimmed by 5 bases and J by 0 bases, leaving 15 bases between them. The V gene's germline CDR1 is SGHVS and CDR2 FNYEAQ. The CDR3 sequence is 16 residues long. The CDR3 nucleotides read TGTGCCAGCAGCACCAACGGACGGACTAGCACAGATACGCAGTATTTT. Amino acids: CASSTNGRTSTDTQYF.

The V call is TRBV4-1, the J call TRBJ2-7; D perhaps matches TRBD1 (5 bases). The V end was cut by 0 bases, the J end by 4 bases, with 13 bases between. CDR3 size: 15 residues. CDR1 is MGHRA, CDR2 YSYEKL, per germline. The CDR3 DNA reads TGCGCCAGCAGCCAAGAAGTCTCAGGGTTATACGAGCAGTACTTC. Translation gives CASSQEVSGLYEQYF.

The rearrangement joins TRBV7-2 to TRBJ2-2; the match to TRBD1 covers 7 bases. The CDR3 length is 15 residues. The V gene end was trimmed by 5 bases and the J gene end by 7 bases; junction bases not matched to a gene: 10. Looked up from germline, CDR1 is SGHTA and CDR2 is FQGNSA. The CDR3 loop is CASSEDRLWVGELFF. CDR3 DNA: TGTGCCAGCAGCGAGGACAGGCTTTGGGTCGGGGAGCTGTTTTTT.

Here the CDR3 reads CASSRQGVDSPLHF. The CDR3 bases are TGTGCCAGCAGCCGACAGGGAGTCGATTCACCCCTCCACTTT. The V call is TRBV13, the J call TRBJ1-6, with TRBD1 matching over 7 bases. V trimming: 5 bases; J trimming: 8 bases; junction bases outside the gene matches: 6. CDR1 and CDR2 (germline): PRHDT, FYEKMQ (reference sequence). This CDR3 comprises 14 residues.

The rearrangement uses TRBV30 and TRBJ2-5; TRBD1 matches 10 bases. CDR1 is GTSNPN, CDR2 SVGIG, per germline (reference sequence). This CDR3 comprises 15 residues. Trimming cost V 4 bases and J 0 bases; bases outside gene matches: 5. The CDR3 DNA reads TGTGCCTGGACCATGGACAGGGGGGACCAAGAGACCCAGTACTTC. Protein sequence: CAWTMDRGDQETQYF.

The chain uses TRBV6-1 and TRBJ1-6; weak D call: TRBD1 (5 bases). The CDR3 consists of 17 residues. CDR1 and CDR2 from the germline V gene are MNHNS and SASEGT. The V gene lost 1 base and the J gene lost 2 bases, with 12 bases spanning the gap. The CDR3 reads CASSEGVTGPYNSPLHF. The CDR3 region has the DNA TGTGCCAGCAGTGAAGGGGTTACAGGCCCCTATAATTCACCCCTCCACTTT.

This sequence joins TRBV6-1 and TRBJ2-3; 9 bases are shared with TRBD2. Germline V CDR1 and CDR2: MNHNS, SASEGT. The CDR3 has 16 residues. Losses at the gene ends were 1 base for V and 4 bases for J; bases not matched to a gene: 6. The chain's CDR3 is CASSEGAGGHADTQYF. CDR3 bases: TGTGCCAGCAGTGAAGGGGCGGGGGGGCATGCAGATACGCAGTATTTT.